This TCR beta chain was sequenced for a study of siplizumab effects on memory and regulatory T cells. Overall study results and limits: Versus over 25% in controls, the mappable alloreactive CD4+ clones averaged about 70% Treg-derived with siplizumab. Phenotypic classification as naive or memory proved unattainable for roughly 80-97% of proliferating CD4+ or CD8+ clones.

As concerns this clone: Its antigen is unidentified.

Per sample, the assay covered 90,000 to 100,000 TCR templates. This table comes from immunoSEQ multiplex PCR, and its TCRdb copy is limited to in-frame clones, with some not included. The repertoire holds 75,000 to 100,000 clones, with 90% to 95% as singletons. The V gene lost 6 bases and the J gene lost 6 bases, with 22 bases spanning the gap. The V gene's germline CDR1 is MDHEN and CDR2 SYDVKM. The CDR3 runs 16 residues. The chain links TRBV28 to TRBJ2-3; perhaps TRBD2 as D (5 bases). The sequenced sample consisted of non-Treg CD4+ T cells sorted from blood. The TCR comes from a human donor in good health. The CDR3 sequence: CASSPWWRRRRDTQYF. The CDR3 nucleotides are TGTGCCAGCAGCCCCTGGTGGCGGAGGAGGAGGGATACGCAGTATTTT. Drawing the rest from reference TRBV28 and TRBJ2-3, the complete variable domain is DVKVTQSSRYLVKRTGEKVFLECVQDMDHENMFWYRQDPGLGLRLIYFSYDVKMKEKGDIPEGYSVSREKKERFSLILESASTNQTSMYLCASSPWWRRRRDTQYFGPGTRLTVL.